Each of the 13 T cell receptor beta chains below was sequenced from the same sample in a study of T cells in Graves' hyperthyroidism and ophthalmopathy. Amplified regions were TCR beta CDR3 sequences from RNA transcripts. HTBI primers were employed in a first-round RT-PCR of the TCR CDR3. MiXCR was run by TCRdb on the multiplex PCR reads, yielding one entry per CDR3 protein. The table has around 250,000 distinct CDR3 sequences, 15% to 20% seen once. Sample: blood. These receptor sequences come from a woman in her late teens or twenties with Graves' ophthalmopathy.

The chain recombines TRBV30 with TRBJ1-1; a weak D match, TRBD1 (6 bases). V dropped 2 bases and J dropped 5 bases, with 12 bases sitting between them. This CDR3 has 13 residues. The germline V gene has CDR1 GTSNPN and CDR2 SVGIG (reference sequence). Here the CDR3 reads CAWSRGHNTEAFF. Written as DNA, the CDR3 is TGTGCCTGGAGTAGGGGACATAATACTGAAGCTTTCTTT.

This chain connects TRBV19 to TRBJ1-5; D remains unclear. In germline, CDR1 is LNHDA, CDR2 SQIVND (reference sequence). The CDR3 spans 13 residues. The germline V and J ends were trimmed by 5 bases and 7 bases, with 12 bases remaining between them. This chain's CDR3 is CASSHPAGQPQHF. CDR3 nucleotide sequence: TGTGCCAGTAGTCACCCCGCCGGACAGCCCCAGCATTTT.

This clonotype was seen ten or more times. V and J are TRBV5-1 and TRBJ1-2; tentative D call: TRBD1 (6 bases). CDR1 and CDR2 from the germline V gene are SGHRS and YFSETQ. Trimming left V 2 bases short and J 5 bases short, with 13 bases between. CDR3 length equals 14 residues. CDR3 bases: TGCGCCAGCAGCTTTGGGGGGCTGGAATATGGCTACACCTTC. Translating it yields CASSFGGLEYGYTF.

This clonotype has ten or more counts. This chain joins TRBV20-1 and TRBJ1-2; D unresolved. The CDR3 loop spans 13 amino acids. V was clipped by 3 bases and J by 1 base, with 9 bases between them. Germline CDR1 and CDR2: DFQATT and SNEGSKA (reference sequence). The CDR3 nucleotides are TGCAGTGCTAGTACTGGAGATAACTATGGCTACACCTTC. Translation: CSASTGDNYGYTF.

This clonotype was recorded many times. V gene TRBV3-1 combines with J gene TRBJ1-2; 8 bases are a match to TRBD1. CDR1 is LGHDT and CDR2 is YNNKEL in the germline V gene (reference sequence). The CDR3 sequence is 16 residues long. With 0 bases clipped from V and 8 bases from J, the junction kept 11 bases outside the gene matches. The DNA for the CDR3 is TGTGCCAGCAGCCAAGATGTACGACAGGGGCCGCGGGGCTACACCTTC. This sequence encodes CASSQDVRQGPRGYTF.

This clonotype was seen a few times. A read error may be the cause here, since a much bigger clone is one base away. The chain recombines TRBV4-2 with TRBJ2-3; possibly TRBD1 for D (5 bases). Judging by the DNA end, TRBJ1-5 fits better; the J call may be wrong. The CDR3 totals 17 residues. Germline V lookup: CDR1 LGHNA, CDR2 YNFKEQ. The CDR3 spells CASSDPGTSGFTDTQHF. CDR3 DNA: TGTGCCAGCAGCGACCCCGGGACTAGCGGGTTCACAGATACGCAGCATTTT.

This clonotype was counted at least ten times. J is TRBJ1-1 and V is TRBV6-6; D is unclear. The V end was cut by 2 bases, the J end by 1 base, with 11 bases between. The germline CDR1 and CDR2 sequences are MNHNY and SVGAGI (reference sequence). CDR3 length equals 15 residues. CDR3 nucleotides: TGTGCCAGCAGTTACCTCCCTGTCAAGAACACTGAAGCTTTCTTT. It yields the protein CASSYLPVKNTEAFF.

This clonotype has ten or more counts. The chain is built from TRBV6-2 or TRBV6-3 and TRBJ1-2; D is unresolved. Trimming left V 0 bases short and J 7 bases short, with 15 bases between. This CDR3 spans 15 amino acids. Per the germline V gene, CDR1 is MNHEY and CDR2 is SVGEGT. The CDR3 DNA reads TGTGCCAGCAGTTACTCGAACAGCATTTTGTTTGGCTACACCTTC. It is translated as CASSYSNSILFGYTF.

This clonotype was seen more than once but under ten times. V gene TRBV4-3 combines with J gene TRBJ1-4; D perhaps matches TRBD1 (6 bases). Germline assignment: CDR1 LGHNA and CDR2 YSLEER. Trimming shortened V by 0 bases and J by 7 bases, and 15 bases separated the two germline ends. This CDR3 comprises 16 residues. CDR3 sequence: CASSQDQGPRGEKLFF. The DNA of the CDR3 is TGCGCCAGCAGCCAAGATCAAGGGCCCAGGGGTGAAAAACTGTTTTTT.

This clonotype showed up many times. This rearrangement joins TRBV28 to TRBJ2-1; TRBD2 agrees at 8 bases. With 5 bases clipped from V and 0 bases from J, the junction kept 9 bases outside the gene matches. The germline gives CDR1 MDHEN, CDR2 SYDVKM. CDR3 length: 17 residues. Here the CDR3 reads CASSPTLAGFSYNEQFF. Written as DNA, the CDR3 is TGTGCCAGCAGTCCTACGCTAGCGGGTTTCTCCTACAATGAGCAGTTCTTC.

This clonotype was detected ten times or more. This rearrangement joins TRBV30 to TRBJ2-7, with D tentatively TRBD1 (6 bases). In germline, CDR1 is GTSNPN, CDR2 SVGIG (reference sequence). The CDR3 is 15 amino acids. Trimming stripped 0 bases from V and 0 bases from J, with 12 bases between. CDR3 protein: CAWSVRGTSSYEQYF. In DNA form, the CDR3 reads TGTGCCTGGAGTGTAAGGGGGACCAGCTCCTACGAGCAGTACTTC.

This clonotype was seen a handful of times. The chain is built from TRBV4-1 and TRBJ2-5; 7 positions match TRBD2. From germline, CDR1 is MGHRA and CDR2 YSYEKL. CDR3 length: 17 residues. V was pared by 2 bases and J by 0 bases, with 9 bases of the junction left unmatched. The CDR3 here is CASSQNPGRGDQETQYF. Written as DNA, the CDR3 is TGCGCCAGCAGCCAAAACCCAGGTCGGGGGGACCAAGAGACCCAGTACTTC.

There are many counts of this clonotype. The chain recombines TRBV7-9 with TRBJ2-2; D may be TRBD2 (6 bases). V was pared by 5 bases and J by 6 bases, with 10 bases between. CDR1 is SEHNR, CDR2 FQNEAQ, per germline (reference sequence). The CDR3 is made up of 13 amino acids. The CDR3 here is CASSPAGSGELFF. The DNA of the CDR3 is TGTGCCAGCAGCCCCGCGGGGTCCGGGGAGCTGTTTTTT.